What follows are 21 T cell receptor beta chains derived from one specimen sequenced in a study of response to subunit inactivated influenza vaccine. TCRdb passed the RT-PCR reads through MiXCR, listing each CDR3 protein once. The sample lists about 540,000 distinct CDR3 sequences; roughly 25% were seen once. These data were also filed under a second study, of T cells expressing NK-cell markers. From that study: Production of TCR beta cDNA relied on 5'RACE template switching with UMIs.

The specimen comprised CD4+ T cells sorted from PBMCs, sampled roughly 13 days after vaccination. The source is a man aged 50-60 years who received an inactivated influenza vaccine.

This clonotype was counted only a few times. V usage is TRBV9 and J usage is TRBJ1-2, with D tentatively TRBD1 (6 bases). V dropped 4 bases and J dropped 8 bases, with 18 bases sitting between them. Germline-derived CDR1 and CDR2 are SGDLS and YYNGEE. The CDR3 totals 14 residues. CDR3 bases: TGTGCCAGCAGCCGGGCCACAACAGGGTCGGGCTACACCTTC. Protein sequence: CASSRATTGSGYTF.

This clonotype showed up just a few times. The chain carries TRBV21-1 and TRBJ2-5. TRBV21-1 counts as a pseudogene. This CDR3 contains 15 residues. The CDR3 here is CASSKASGHQETQYF. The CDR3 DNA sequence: TGTGCCAGCAGCAAAGCGAGCGGGCACCAAGAGACCCAGTACTTC.

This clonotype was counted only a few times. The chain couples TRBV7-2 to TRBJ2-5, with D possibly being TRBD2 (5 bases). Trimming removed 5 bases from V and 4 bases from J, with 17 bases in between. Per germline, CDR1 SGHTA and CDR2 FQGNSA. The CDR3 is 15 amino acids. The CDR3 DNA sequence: TGTGCCAGCAGCAAAGACCGGGAACAGACAGAGACCCAGTACTTC. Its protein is CASSKDREQTETQYF.

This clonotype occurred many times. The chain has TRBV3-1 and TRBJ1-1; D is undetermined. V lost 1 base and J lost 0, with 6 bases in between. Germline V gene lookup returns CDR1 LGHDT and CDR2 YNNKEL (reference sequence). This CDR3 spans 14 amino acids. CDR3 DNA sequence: TGTGCCAGCAGCCAAGGCAGCTTGAACACTGAAGCTTTCTTT. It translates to CASSQGSLNTEAFF.

The DNA of the CDR3 is TGTGCCAGCAGTGTTCCTTACAATGAGCAGTTCTTC. Its protein is CASSVPYNEQFF. The J gene is TRBJ2-1, the V gene TRBV2; D uncertain. Germline assignment: CDR1 SNHLY and CDR2 FYNNEI. The length of the CDR3 is 12 residues. Between the trimmed V and J ends, which lost 4 bases and 4 bases, there was a span of 5 bases. Full variable domain (rest looked up from reference TRBV2 and TRBJ2-1): EPEVTQTPSHQVTQMGQEVILRCVPISNHLYFYWYRQILGQKVEFLVSFYNNEISEKSEIFDDQFSVERPDGSNFTLKIRSTKLEDSAMYFCASSVPYNEQFFGPGTRLTVL.

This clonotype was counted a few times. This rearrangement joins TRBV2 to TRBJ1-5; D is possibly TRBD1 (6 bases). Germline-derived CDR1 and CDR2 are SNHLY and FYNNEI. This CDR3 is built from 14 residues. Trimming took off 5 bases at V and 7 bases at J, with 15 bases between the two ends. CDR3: CASSQGFTGQPQHF. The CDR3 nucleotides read TGTGCCAGCAGTCAGGGGTTTACGGGCCAGCCCCAGCATTTT. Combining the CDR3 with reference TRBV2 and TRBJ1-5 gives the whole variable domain EPEVTQTPSHQVTQMGQEVILRCVPISNHLYFYWYRQILGQKVEFLVSFYNNEISEKSEIFDDQFSVERPDGSNFTLKIRSTKLEDSAMYFCASSQGFTGQPQHFGDGTRLSIL.

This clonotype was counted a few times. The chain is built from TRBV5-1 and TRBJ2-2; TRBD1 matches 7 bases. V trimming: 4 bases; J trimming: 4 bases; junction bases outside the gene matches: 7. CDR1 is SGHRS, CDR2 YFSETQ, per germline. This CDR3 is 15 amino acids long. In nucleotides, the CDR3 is TGCGCCAGCAGCACCCGGGACAGATTCACCGGGGAGCTGTTTTTT. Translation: CASSTRDRFTGELFF.

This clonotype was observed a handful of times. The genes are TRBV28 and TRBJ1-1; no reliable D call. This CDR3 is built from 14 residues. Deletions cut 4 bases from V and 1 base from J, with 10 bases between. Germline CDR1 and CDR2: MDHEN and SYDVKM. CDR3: CASSYGLGNTEAFF. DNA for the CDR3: TGTGCCAGCAGTTACGGACTGGGGAACACTGAAGCTTTCTTT.

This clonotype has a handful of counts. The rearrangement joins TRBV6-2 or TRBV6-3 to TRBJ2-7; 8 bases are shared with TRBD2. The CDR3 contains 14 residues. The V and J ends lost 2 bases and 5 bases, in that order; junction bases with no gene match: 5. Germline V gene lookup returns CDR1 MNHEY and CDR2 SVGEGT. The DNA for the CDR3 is TGTGCCAGCAGTTACCGGGGGGGGCTCGACGAGCAGTACTTC. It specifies CASSYRGGLDEQYF.

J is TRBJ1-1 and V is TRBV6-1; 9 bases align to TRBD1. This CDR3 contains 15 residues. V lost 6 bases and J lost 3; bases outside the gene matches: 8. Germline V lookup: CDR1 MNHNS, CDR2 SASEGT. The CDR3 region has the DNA TGTGCCAGCAGCCAGGACAGGGGATCGGACACTGAAGCTTTCTTT. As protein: CASSQDRGSDTEAFF.

The CDR3 region has the DNA TGTGCCAGCAGCCCGGCGTCGAGTAGCGGGAGTCCCGGGGAGCTGTTTTTT. It translates to CASSPASSSGSPGELFF. The rearrangement joins TRBV7-2 to TRBJ2-2; 9 bases map to TRBD2. Looked up from germline, CDR1 is SGHTA and CDR2 is FQGNSA. CDR3 length: 17 amino acids. Unmatched junction bases numbered 13, after V lost 5 bases and J lost 6 bases. Drawing the rest from reference TRBV7-2 and TRBJ2-2, the complete variable domain is GAGVSQSPSNKVTEKGKDVELRCDPISGHTALYWYRQSLGQGLEFLIYFQGNSAPDKSGLPSDRFSAERTGGSVSTLTIQRTQQEDSAVYLCASSPASSSGSPGELFFGEGSRLTVL.

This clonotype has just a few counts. The CDR3 loop reads CASTIGPTYEQYF. Here the CDR3 DNA reads TGTGCCAGTACTATCGGACCCACCTACGAGCAGTACTTC. V and J are TRBV25-1 and TRBJ2-7; no clear D. The CDR3 consists of 13 residues. Germline V gene data show CDR1 as MGHDK and CDR2 as SYGVNS. Trimming removed 9 bases from V and 2 bases from J, with 14 bases in between.

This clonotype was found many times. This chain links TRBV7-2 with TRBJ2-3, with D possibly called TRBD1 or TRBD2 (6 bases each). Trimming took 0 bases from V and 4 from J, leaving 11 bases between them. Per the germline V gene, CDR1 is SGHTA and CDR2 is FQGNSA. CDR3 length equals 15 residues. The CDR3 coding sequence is TGTGCCAGCAGCTTAGCGGGGGGCCCCCCAGATACGCAGTATTTT. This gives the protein CASSLAGGPPDTQYF.

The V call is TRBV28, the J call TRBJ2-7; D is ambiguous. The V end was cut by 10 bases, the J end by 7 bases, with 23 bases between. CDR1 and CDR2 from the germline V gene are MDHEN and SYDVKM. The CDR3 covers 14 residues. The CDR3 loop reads CAMGPGLLCWEQYF. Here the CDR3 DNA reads TGTGCCATGGGCCCCGGGCTCCTCTGCTGGGAGCAGTACTTC. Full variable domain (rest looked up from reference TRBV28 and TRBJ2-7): DVKVTQSSRYLVKRTGEKVFLECVQDMDHENMFWYRQDPGLGLRLIYFSYDVKMKEKGDIPEGYSVSREKKERFSLILESASTNQTSMYLCAMGPGLLCWEQYFGPGTRLTVT.

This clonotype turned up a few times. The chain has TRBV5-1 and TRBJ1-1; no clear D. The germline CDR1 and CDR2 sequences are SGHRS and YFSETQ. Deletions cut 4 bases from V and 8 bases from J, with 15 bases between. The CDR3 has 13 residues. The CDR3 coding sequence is TGCGCCAGCAGCGGATGGGGAGGTGGAGAAGCTTTCTTT. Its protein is CASSGWGGGEAFF.

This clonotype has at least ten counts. The CDR3 here is CSVDGTGGTLAKNIQYF. The CDR3 DNA reads TGCAGCGTTGATGGGACAGGGGGCACCCTAGCCAAAAACATTCAGTACTTC. The chain combines TRBV29-1 with TRBJ2-4; 12 nucleotides agree with TRBD1. The CDR3 covers 17 residues. The germline V gene has CDR1 SQVTM and CDR2 ANQGSEA. Losses at the gene ends were 3 bases for V and 0 bases for J; bases not matched to a gene: 6.

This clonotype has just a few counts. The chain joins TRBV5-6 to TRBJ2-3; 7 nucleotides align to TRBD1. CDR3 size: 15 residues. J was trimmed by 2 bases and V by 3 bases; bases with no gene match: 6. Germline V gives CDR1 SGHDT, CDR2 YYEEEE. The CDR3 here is CASSSPDRVTDTQYF. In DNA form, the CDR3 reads TGTGCCAGCAGCTCACCCGACAGGGTCACAGATACGCAGTATTTT.

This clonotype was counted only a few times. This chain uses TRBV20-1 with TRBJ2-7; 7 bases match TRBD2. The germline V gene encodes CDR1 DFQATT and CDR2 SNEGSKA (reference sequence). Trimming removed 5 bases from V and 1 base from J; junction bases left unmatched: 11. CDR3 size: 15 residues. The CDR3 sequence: CSASRAGVRSYEQYF. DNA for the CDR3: TGCAGTGCTTCCCGGGCGGGGGTAAGATCCTACGAGCAGTACTTC.

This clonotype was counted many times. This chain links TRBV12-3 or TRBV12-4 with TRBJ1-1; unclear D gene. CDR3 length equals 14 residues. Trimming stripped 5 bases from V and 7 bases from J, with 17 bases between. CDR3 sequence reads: CASSPSPRTGEAFF. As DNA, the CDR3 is TGTGCCAGCAGTCCATCCCCGAGGACGGGTGAAGCTTTCTTT.

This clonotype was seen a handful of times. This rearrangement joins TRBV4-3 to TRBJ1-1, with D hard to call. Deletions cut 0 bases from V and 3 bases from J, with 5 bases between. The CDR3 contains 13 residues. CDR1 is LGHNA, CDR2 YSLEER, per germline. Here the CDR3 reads CASSQETDTEAFF. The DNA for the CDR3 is TGCGCCAGCAGCCAAGAGACCGACACTGAAGCTTTCTTT.

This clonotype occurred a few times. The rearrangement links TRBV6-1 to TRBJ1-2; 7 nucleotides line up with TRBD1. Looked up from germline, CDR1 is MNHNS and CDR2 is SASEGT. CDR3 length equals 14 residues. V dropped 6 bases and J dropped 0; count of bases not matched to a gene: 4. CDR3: CASRNRGPNYGYTF. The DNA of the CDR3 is TGTGCCAGCAGGAACAGGGGACCTAACTATGGCTACACCTTC.